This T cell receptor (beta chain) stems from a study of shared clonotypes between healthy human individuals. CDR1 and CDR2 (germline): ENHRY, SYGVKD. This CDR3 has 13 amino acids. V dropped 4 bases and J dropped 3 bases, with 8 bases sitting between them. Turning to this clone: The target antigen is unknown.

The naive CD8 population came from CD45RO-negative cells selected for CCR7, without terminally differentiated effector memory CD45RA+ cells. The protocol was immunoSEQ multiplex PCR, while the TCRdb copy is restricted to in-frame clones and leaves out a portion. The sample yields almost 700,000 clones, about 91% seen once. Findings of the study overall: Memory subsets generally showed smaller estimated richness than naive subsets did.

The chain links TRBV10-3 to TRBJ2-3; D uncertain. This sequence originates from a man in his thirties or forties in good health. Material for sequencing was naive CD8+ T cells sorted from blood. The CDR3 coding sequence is TGTGCCATCAGTGGGTTCGGGACAGATACGCAGTATTTT. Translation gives CAISGFGTDTQYF.